This T cell receptor (beta chain) originates from a study of CD8 T cells in Susac syndrome (dated by TCRdb to about 2019). About the investigation overall: The study used repertoire sequencing to test whether antigen drove CD8+ T cell activation and differentiation in Susac syndrome.

Paper-wide results and their limitations: The study acknowledged that relatively few individuals were included in the TCR sequencing and HLA analysis.

RNA was extracted with the RNeasy kit and about 0.45 to 1 ug was reverse transcribed using random hexamers. The immunoSEQ multiplex PCR assay, covering 54 Vbeta and 13 Jbeta segments, was used to amplify TCR beta CDR3 regions. To correct PCR amplification bias, a synthetic template baseline was used for both primer optimization and computational correction. The source study handled its data this way. Only productive sequences were kept, with reads annotated to V, D and J genes according to IMGT and analyzed in immunoSEQ Analyzer. Clonality was calculated as one minus the Shannon entropy normalized by log2 of the number of productive unique sequences. Public and private clones were assessed among the 100 most prevalent clones of each patient and control. Clones were defined as Susac-specific when absent from the healthy and MS cohorts, from some 1,100 published viral clones and from other ImmuneACCESS disease sequences. TCRdb itself trimmed the public reads at Q25 with fastp, ran MiXCR and retained productive beta chains. Identical CDR3 proteins give one entry, which carries the most common genes and DNA. These V and J calls originate from TCRdb's pipeline instead of the authors' own analysis. The sample table shows fewer than 250,000 distinct CDR3 sequences, and 93% are seen once. The biggest ten clones account for 0.1% of the sample.

Remarks on this clonotype: This clone's antigen is unknown. Per-base qualities were not stored, and no clone one base away is much larger.

The CDR3, from cysteine to phenylalanine, totals 16 residues. Just the 48-base CDR3 DNA is kept, in frame starting at base 1. Via the germline V gene (reference sequence), CDR1 is LNHDA and CDR2 SQIVND. The V end loses 7 bases and the J end loses 0 bases, and a stretch of 13 bases separates them. Peripheral blood CD8+ and CD4+ T cells from healthy donors, Susac syndrome patients and multiple sclerosis patients were profiled using high-throughput TCR beta sequencing. Healthy donors were age- and sex-matched controls. CD8+ TEMRA cells were enriched by FACS, while bulk CD8+ and CD4+ T cells were purified by magnetic negative isolation. Blood was drawn into EDTA tubes, processed within 24 hours, and PBMCs were isolated by density gradient centrifugation. PBMCs destined for TCR sequencing were cryopreserved in liquid nitrogen and later thawed in a 37 °C water bath. The sorted or isolated CD4+, CD8+ and CD8+ TEMRA cells reached a purity of at least 90%.

Sequences were obtained from CD4+ T cells from PBMCs. The chain couples TRBV19 to TRBJ1-6; the D segment could be TRBD1, given 5 matching bases. The sequence came from a human donor in good health. The CDR3 in this case is CASMNRWSSYNSPLHF. The nucleotide sequence is given as TGTGCCAGTATGAACAGGTGGAGCTCCTATAATTCACCCCTCCACTTT.